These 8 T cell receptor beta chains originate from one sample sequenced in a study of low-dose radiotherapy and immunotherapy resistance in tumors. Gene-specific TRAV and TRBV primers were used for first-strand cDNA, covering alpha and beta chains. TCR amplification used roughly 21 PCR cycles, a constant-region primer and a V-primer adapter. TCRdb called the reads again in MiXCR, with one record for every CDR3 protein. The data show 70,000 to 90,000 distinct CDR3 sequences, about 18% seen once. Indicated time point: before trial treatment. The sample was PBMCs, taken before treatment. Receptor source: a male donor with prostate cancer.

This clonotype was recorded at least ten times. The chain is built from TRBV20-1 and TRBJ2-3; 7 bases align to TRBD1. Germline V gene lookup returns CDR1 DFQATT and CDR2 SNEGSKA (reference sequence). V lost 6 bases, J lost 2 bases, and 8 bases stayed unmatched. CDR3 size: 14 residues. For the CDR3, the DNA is TGCAGTGCCAGGGACAGACGCTCCACAGATACGCAGTATTTT. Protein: CSARDRRSTDTQYF.

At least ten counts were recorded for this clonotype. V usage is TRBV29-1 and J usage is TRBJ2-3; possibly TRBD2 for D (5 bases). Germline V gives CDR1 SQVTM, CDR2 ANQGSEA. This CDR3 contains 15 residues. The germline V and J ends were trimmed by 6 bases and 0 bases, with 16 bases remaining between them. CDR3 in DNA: TGCAGCGTGGACTCCCTACTAGGCAGCACAGATACGCAGTATTTT. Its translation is CSVDSLLGSTDTQYF.

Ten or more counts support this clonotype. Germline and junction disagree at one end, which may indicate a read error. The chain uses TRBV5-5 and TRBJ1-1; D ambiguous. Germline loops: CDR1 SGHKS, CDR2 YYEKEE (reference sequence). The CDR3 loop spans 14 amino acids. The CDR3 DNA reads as TGCGCCAGCAGCTTGACGGGGTGGGCCACTGAAGCTTTCTTT. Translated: CASSLTGWATEAFF.

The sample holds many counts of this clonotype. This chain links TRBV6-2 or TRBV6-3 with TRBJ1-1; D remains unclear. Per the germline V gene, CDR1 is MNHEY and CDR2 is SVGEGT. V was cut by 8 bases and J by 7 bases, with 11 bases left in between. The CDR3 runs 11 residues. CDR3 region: CASLETSEAFF. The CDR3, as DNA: TGTGCCAGCCTTGAGACGAGTGAAGCTTTCTTT.

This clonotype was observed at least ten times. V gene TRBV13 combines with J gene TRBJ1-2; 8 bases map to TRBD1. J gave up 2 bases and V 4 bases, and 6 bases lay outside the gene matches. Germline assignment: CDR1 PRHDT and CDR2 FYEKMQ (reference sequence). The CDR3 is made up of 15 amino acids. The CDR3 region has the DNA TGTGCCAGCAGCTCTGACAGGGGAGGAAACTATGGCTACACCTTC. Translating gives CASSSDRGGNYGYTF.

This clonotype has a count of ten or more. CDR3 residues: CASSILAGETQYF. In DNA, the CDR3 is TGTGCCAGCAGTATCCTAGCCGGTGAGACCCAGTACTTC. The rearrangement uses TRBV6-2 or TRBV6-3 and TRBJ2-5, with a weak D call TRBD2 (5 bases). CDR3 length: 13 residues. CDR1 is MNHEY, CDR2 SVGEGT, per germline. The V end was cut by 5 bases, the J end by 5 bases, with 12 bases between.

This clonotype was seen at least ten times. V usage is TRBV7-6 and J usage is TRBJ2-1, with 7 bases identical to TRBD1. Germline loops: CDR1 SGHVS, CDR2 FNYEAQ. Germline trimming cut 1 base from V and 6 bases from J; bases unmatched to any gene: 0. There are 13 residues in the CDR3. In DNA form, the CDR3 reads TGTGCCAGCAGCTTAGGGACAGGCAATGAGCAGTTCTTC. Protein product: CASSLGTGNEQFF.

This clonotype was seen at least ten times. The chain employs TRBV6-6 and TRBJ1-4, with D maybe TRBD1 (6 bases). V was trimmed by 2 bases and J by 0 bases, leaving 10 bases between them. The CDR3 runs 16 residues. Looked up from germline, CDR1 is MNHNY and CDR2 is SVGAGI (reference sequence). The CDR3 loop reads CASSYTGMSTNEKLFF. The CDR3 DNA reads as TGTGCCAGCAGTTACACAGGGATGTCAACTAATGAAAAACTGTTTTTT.